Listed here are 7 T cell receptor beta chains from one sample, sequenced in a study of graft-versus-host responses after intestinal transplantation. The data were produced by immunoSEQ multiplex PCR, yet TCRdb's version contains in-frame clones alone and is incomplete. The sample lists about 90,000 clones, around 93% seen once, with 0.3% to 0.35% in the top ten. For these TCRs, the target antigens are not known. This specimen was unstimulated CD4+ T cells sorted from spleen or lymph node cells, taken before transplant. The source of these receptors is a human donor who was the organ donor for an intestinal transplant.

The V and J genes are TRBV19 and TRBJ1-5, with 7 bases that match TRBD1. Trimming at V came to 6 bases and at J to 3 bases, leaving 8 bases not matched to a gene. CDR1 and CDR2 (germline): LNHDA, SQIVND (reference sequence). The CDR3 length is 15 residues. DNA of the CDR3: TGTGCCAGTAGCCCGACAGGGATCTCCAATCAGCCCCAGCATTTT. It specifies CASSPTGISNQPQHF.

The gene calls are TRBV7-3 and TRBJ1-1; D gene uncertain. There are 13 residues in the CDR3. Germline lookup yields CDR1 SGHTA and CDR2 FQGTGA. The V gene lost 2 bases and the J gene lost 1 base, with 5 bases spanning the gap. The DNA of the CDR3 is TGTGCCAGCAGCTTAGTCAGGAACACTGAAGCTTTCTTT. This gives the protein CASSLVRNTEAFF. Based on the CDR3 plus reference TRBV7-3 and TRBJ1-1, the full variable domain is GAGVSQTPSNKVTEKGKYVELRCDPISGHTALYWYRQSLGQGPEFLIYFQGTGAADDSGLPNDRFFAVRPEGSVSTLKIQRTERGDSAVYLCASSLVRNTEAFFGQGTRLTVV.

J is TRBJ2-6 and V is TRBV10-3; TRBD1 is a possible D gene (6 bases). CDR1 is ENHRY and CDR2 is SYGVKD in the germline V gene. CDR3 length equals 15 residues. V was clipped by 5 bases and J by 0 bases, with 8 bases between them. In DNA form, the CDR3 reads TGTGCCATCAGTCTAGGGGGCTCTGGGGCCAACGTCCTGACTTTC. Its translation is CAISLGGSGANVLTF.

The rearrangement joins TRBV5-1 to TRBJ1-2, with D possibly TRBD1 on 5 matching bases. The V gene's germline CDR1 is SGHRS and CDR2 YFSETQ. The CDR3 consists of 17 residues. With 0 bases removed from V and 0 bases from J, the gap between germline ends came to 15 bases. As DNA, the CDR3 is TGCGCCAGCAGCTTGGAGGGACTAAGGGTGGCTAACTATGGCTACACCTTC. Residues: CASSLEGLRVANYGYTF.

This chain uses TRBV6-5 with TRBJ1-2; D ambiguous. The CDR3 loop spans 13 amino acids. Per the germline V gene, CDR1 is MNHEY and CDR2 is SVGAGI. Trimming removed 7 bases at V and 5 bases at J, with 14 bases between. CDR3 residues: CASNAVAGYGYTF. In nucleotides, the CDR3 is TGTGCCAGCAACGCGGTGGCGGGGTATGGCTACACCTTC.

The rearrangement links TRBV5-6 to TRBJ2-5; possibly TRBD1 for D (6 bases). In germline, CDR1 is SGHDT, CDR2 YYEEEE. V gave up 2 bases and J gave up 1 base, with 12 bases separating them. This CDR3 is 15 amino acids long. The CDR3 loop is CASSLYRAVQETQYF. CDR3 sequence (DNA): TGTGCCAGCAGCTTATACAGGGCCGTCCAAGAGACCCAGTACTTC.

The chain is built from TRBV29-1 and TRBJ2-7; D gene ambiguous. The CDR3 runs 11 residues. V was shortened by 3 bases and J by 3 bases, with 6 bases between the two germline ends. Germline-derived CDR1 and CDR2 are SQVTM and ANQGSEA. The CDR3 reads CSVDRDYEQYF. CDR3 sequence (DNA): TGCAGCGTTGATCGAGACTACGAGCAGTACTTC.